Below are 8 T cell receptor beta chains sequenced from a single sample in a study of cytomegalovirus exposure and HLA in healthy donors. A multiplex PCR was run with 60 Vbeta primers and 13 Jbeta primers. Libraries were prepared by immunoSEQ multiplex PCR; TCRdb keeps only in-frame clonotypes and omits some of them. The sample lists approximately 91,000 clones, roughly two thirds occurring once. The specimen sequenced was PBMCs. All receptors derive from a human donor in good health.

The chain carries TRBV19 and TRBJ2-1; perhaps TRBD2 as D (5 bases). CDR1 and CDR2 (germline): LNHDA, SQIVND (reference sequence). The CDR3 covers 12 residues. Deletions cut 6 bases from V and 7 bases from J, with 10 bases between. Written as DNA, the CDR3 is TGTGCCAGTAGCCCGGGGTGGAATGAGCAGTTCTTC. It encodes CASSPGWNEQFF.

This clone was picked up a small number of times. CDR3 amino acids: CASKRTGRTEAFF. The CDR3 DNA follows: TGTGCCAGCAAAAGAACAGGGCGGACTGAAGCTTTCTTT. V usage is TRBV25-1 and J usage is TRBJ1-1; a possible D gene is TRBD1 (6 bases). CDR1 and CDR2 from the germline V gene are MGHDK and SYGVNS. The CDR3 consists of 13 residues. V lost 7 bases to trimming and J lost 5 bases, with 14 bases between them.

J is TRBJ1-2 and V is TRBV13, with 7 nucleotides matching TRBD1. This CDR3 has 15 residues. Germline trimming cut 4 bases from V and 6 bases from J; bases unmatched to any gene: 11. Looked up from germline, CDR1 is PRHDT and CDR2 is FYEKMQ (reference sequence). The CDR3 coding sequence is TGTGCCAGCAGCTCTTATTCAGGGGGTCCCCATGGCTACACCTTC. Amino acid sequence: CASSSYSGGPHGYTF.

The V gene is TRBV14, the J gene TRBJ2-5; 8 positions match TRBD2. Germline CDR1 and CDR2: SGHDN and FVKESK. Trimming removed 3 bases from V and 0 bases from J; junction bases left unmatched: 3. The CDR3 runs 15 residues. The CDR3 is CASSQPSGYQETQYF. In DNA form, the CDR3 reads TGTGCCAGCAGCCAGCCTAGCGGGTACCAAGAGACCCAGTACTTC. The full variable domain, with the rest looked up from reference TRBV14 and TRBJ2-5, is EAGVTQFPSHSVIEKGQTVTLRCDPISGHDNLYWYRRVMGKEIKFLLHFVKESKQDESGMPNNRFLAERTGGTYSTLKVQPAELEDSGVYFCASSQPSGYQETQYFGPGTRLLVL.

The chain links TRBV18 to TRBJ1-2; 8 bases line up with TRBD1. This CDR3 is 18 amino acids long. J was trimmed by 0 bases and V by 2 bases; bases with no gene match: 11. In germline, CDR1 is KGHSH, CDR2 LQKENI. The CDR3 DNA is TGTGCCAGCTCACCAAGCGTTGGACAGGGCCTATCTAACTATGGCTACACCTTC. It is translated as CASSPSVGQGLSNYGYTF.

This sequence joins TRBV7-2 and TRBJ2-2; TRBD2 might be the D (6 bases). The ends were cut back, 1 base at V and 5 bases at J, with 20 bases in the middle. CDR3 length: 18 residues. Germline CDR1 reads SGHTA; CDR2 reads FQGNSA. This chain's CDR3 is CASSLEFVGGRRTGELFF. The DNA of the CDR3 is TGTGCCAGCAGCTTAGAATTTGTGGGGGGTAGGAGGACCGGGGAGCTGTTTTTT.

This clone occurred a few times. V and J are TRBV4-3 and TRBJ1-5, with TRBD1 as a possible D gene (5 bases). CDR3 size: 15 residues. Germline V gene sequence: CDR1 LGHNA, CDR2 YSLEER. V gave up 3 bases and J gave up 7 bases, with 16 bases separating them. The CDR3 coding sequence is TGCGCCAGCAGCCAGAGTTTAGTCAGGGTCCAGCCCCAGCATTTT. Translation gives CASSQSLVRVQPQHF.

This sequence joins TRBV7-6 and TRBJ1-4; D might be TRBD1 (5 bases). The CDR3 consists of 14 residues. V lost 4 bases to trimming and J lost 3 bases, with 9 bases between them. Germline lookup yields CDR1 SGHVS and CDR2 FNYEAQ. The CDR3 nucleotides read TGTGCCAGCAGCTCAGGGCTAGCTAATGAAAAACTGTTTTTT. This translates into CASSSGLANEKLFF.